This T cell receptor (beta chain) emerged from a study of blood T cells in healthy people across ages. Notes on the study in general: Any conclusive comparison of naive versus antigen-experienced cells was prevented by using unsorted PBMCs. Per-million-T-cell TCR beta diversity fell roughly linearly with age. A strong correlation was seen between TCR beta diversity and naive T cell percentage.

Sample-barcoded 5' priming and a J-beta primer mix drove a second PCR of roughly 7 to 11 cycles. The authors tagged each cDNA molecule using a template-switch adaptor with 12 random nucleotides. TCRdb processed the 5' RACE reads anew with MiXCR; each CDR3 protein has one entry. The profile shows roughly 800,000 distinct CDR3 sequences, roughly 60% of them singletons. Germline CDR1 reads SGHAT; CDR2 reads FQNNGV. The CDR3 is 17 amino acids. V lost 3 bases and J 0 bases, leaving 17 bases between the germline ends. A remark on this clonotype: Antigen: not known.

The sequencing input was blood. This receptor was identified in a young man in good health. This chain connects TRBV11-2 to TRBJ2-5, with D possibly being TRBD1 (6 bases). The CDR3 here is CASSFALMTGHQETQYF. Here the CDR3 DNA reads TGTGCCAGCAGCTTCGCCCTTATGACAGGTCACCAAGAGACCCAGTACTTC.